Below are 20 T cell receptor beta chains sequenced from a single sample in a study of cytomegalovirus exposure and HLA in healthy donors. Measured with immunoSEQ multiplex PCR; TCRdb has only the in-frame clones, and not every one. The data hold approximately 270,000 clones, with approximately 84% observed a single time. Sequencing was done on a sample of PBMCs. The receptor set was obtained from a young man in good health and CMV-seropositive.

The genes are TRBV27 and TRBJ1-1; D unclear. V was clipped by 6 bases and J by 4 bases, with 12 bases between them. Germline values: CDR1 MNHEY, CDR2 SMNVEV (reference sequence). The CDR3 sequence is 13 residues long. The CDR3 DNA sequence: TGTGCCAGCAGCTACGGGGTAGGCACTGAAGCTTTCTTT. This codes for CASSYGVGTEAFF.

The gene calls are TRBV27 and TRBJ2-5; 7 bases agree with TRBD2. The CDR3 length is 17 residues. V gave up 0 bases and J gave up 3 bases; unmatched junction bases: 10. Looked up from germline, CDR1 is MNHEY and CDR2 is SMNVEV (reference sequence). CDR3 amino acids: CASSLSGRLAVKETQYF. For the CDR3, the DNA is TGTGCCAGCAGTTTATCCGGCCGACTAGCTGTAAAAGAGACCCAGTACTTC.

The V gene is TRBV27, the J gene TRBJ1-4; perhaps TRBD1 as D (5 bases). From germline, CDR1 is MNHEY and CDR2 SMNVEV (reference sequence). There are 14 residues in the CDR3. Deletions cut 6 bases from V and 8 bases from J, with 16 bases between. DNA for the CDR3: TGTGCCAGCAGCCCCTACCTCGACAGCGAAAAACTGTTTTTT. Its protein product is CASSPYLDSEKLFF. The full variable domain, in which reference TRBV27 and TRBJ1-4 provide the parts outside the CDR3, is EAQVTQNPRYLITVTGKKLTVTCSQNMNHEYMSWYRQDPGLGLRQIYYSMNVEVTDKGDVPEGYKVSRKEKRNFPLILESPSPNQTSLYFCASSPYLDSEKLFFGSGTQLSVL.

The chain recombines TRBV6-1 with TRBJ2-7; TRBD1 matches 7 bases. This CDR3 is 13 amino acids long. Germline CDR1 and CDR2: MNHNS and SASEGT. The ends lost 7 bases at V and 3 bases at J; junction bases unmatched: 6. This chain's CDR3 is CASINRGYYEQYF. The DNA for the CDR3 is TGTGCCAGCATAAACAGGGGATACTACGAGCAGTACTTC.

This clone was detected only once. CDR3 nucleotide sequence: TGCAGCGTTGCCTCGGGTAATTTGGACTATGGCTACACCTTC. Residues: CSVASGNLDYGYTF. V usage is TRBV29-1 and J usage is TRBJ1-2; D ambiguous. V lost 4 bases to trimming and J lost 3 bases, with 15 bases between them. The CDR3 is made up of 14 amino acids. The germline gives CDR1 SQVTM, CDR2 ANQGSEA. The variable domain in full, with the rest retrieved from reference TRBV29-1 and TRBJ1-2, is SAVISQKPSRDICQRGTSLTIQCQVDSQVTMMFWYRQQPGQSLTLIATANQGSEATYESGFVIDKFPISRPNLTFSTLTVSNMSPEDSSIYLCSVASGNLDYGYTFGSGTRLTVV.

The V gene is TRBV2, the J gene TRBJ2-1; D not resolved. Trimming removed 6 bases from V and 2 bases from J, with 5 bases in between. The CDR3 has 12 residues. Germline CDR1 reads SNHLY; CDR2 reads FYNNEI. This CDR3 is CASRFTYNEQFF. The CDR3 nucleotides read TGTGCCAGCAGGTTTACCTACAATGAGCAGTTCTTC.

The chain couples TRBV6-1 to TRBJ2-7; no clear D. The germline CDR1 and CDR2 sequences are MNHNS and SASEGT. The length of the CDR3 is 15 residues. V gave up 2 bases and J gave up 0 bases, with 11 bases separating them. CDR3 DNA: TGTGCCAGCAGTGAATCCAGCTTGGTCTCCTACGAGCAGTACTTC. Its protein product is CASSESSLVSYEQYF.

This sequence joins TRBV28 and TRBJ1-2; D is undetermined. CDR3 length equals 13 residues. The V end was cut by 2 bases, the J end by 4 bases, with 8 bases between. Germline values: CDR1 MDHEN, CDR2 SYDVKM. CDR3 coding DNA: TGTGCCAGCAGTTTAAGTCCCTCCTATGGCTACACCTTC. Translating it yields CASSLSPSYGYTF.

This chain links TRBV5-1 with TRBJ2-1, with a weak D call TRBD1 (5 bases). The CDR3 spans 14 residues. Trimming shortened V by 0 bases and J by 7 bases, and 11 bases separated the two germline ends. The germline V gene has CDR1 SGHRS and CDR2 YFSETQ. DNA for the CDR3: TGCGCCAGCAGCTTGGCCGGGCAGGGAAATGAGCAGTTCTTC. Its translation: CASSLAGQGNEQFF.

This chain links TRBV25-1 with TRBJ2-2; D uncertain. The CDR3 length is 15 residues. Germline loops: CDR1 MGHDK, CDR2 SYGVNS. V dropped 3 bases and J dropped 5 bases, with 13 bases sitting between them. CDR3 nucleotide sequence: TGTGCCAGCAGTGAGGTGGGGAAGTGGACCGGGGAGCTGTTTTTT. Amino acids: CASSEVGKWTGELFF.

J is TRBJ1-5 and V is TRBV19, with D possibly TRBD1 on 6 matching bases. This CDR3 region has 15 residues. Germline CDR1 and CDR2: LNHDA and SQIVND (reference sequence). Trimming removed 4 bases at V and 2 bases at J, with 12 bases between. CDR3 loop: CASSTPRGGNQPQHF. CDR3 sequence (DNA): TGTGCCAGTAGTACCCCGAGGGGGGGCAATCAGCCCCAGCATTTT. Complete variable domain (other parts from reference TRBV19 and TRBJ1-5): DGGITQSPKYLFRKEGQNVTLSCEQNLNHDAMYWYRQDPGQGLRLIYYSQIVNDFQKGDIAEGYSVSREKKESFPLTVTSAQKNPTAFYLCASSTPRGGNQPQHFGDGTRLSIL.

V is TRBV7-6 and J is TRBJ2-7; D is ambiguous. This CDR3 region has 15 residues. Germline V gene sequence: CDR1 SGHVS, CDR2 FNYEAQ. V was shortened by 1 base and J by 0 bases, with 10 bases between the two germline ends. The CDR3 sequence: CASSLGPTLSYEQYF. CDR3 DNA sequence: TGTGCCAGCAGCTTAGGGCCTACCCTCTCCTACGAGCAGTACTTC.

This chain links TRBV6-5 with TRBJ2-1; unclear D gene. Germline V CDR1 and CDR2: MNHEY, SVGAGI. V was cut by 6 bases and J by 8 bases, with 11 bases left in between. The CDR3 contains 12 residues. The CDR3 DNA follows: TGTGCCAGCAGCTCGTCGACCGATGAGCAGTTCTTC. Translation gives CASSSSTDEQFF.

This clone was detected once. This chain connects TRBV27 to TRBJ2-1; D remains unclear. The CDR3 covers 16 residues. Germline CDR1 reads MNHEY; CDR2 reads SMNVEV (reference sequence). Trimming took off 2 bases at V and 0 bases at J, with 11 bases between the two ends. CDR3 region: CASSLVGMSSYNEQFF. CDR3 bases: TGTGCCAGCAGTTTAGTGGGGATGAGCTCCTACAATGAGCAGTTCTTC.

The chain joins TRBV5-4 to TRBJ2-1; TRBD2 agrees at 13 bases. Germline V gene sequence: CDR1 SGHNT, CDR2 YYREEE (reference sequence). V trimming: 6 bases; J trimming: 7 bases; junction bases outside the gene matches: 16. The CDR3 totals 18 residues. Here the CDR3 reads CASTKGLAGPGSANEQFF. CDR3 sequence (DNA): TGTGCCAGCACGAAGGGACTAGCGGGGCCCGGTTCGGCAAATGAGCAGTTCTTC. Together with reference TRBV5-4 and TRBJ2-1, the CDR3 gives the full variable domain: ETGVTQSPTHLIKTRGQQVTLRCSSQSGHNTVSWYQQALGQGPQFIFQYYREEENGRGNFPPRFSGLQFPNYSSELNVNALELDDSALYLCASTKGLAGPGSANEQFFGPGTRLTVL.

The rearrangement links TRBV28 to TRBJ2-5; a possible D gene is TRBD2 (6 bases). This CDR3 contains 13 residues. Trimming cost V 5 bases and J 9 bases, with 16 bases left between them. Germline values: CDR1 MDHEN, CDR2 SYDVKM. DNA for the CDR3: TGTGCCAGCAGTGTGGGACTTCGTCGGGCCCAGTACTTC. Its translation: CASSVGLRRAQYF.

The chain combines TRBV10-3 with TRBJ2-6; perhaps TRBD2 as D (6 bases). Germline V gene sequence: CDR1 ENHRY, CDR2 SYGVKD. The V end lost 5 bases, the J end lost 5 bases, and 10 bases lay between the germline ends. CDR3 length: 14 amino acids. Here the CDR3 reads CAISPRGRANVLTF. The CDR3 coding sequence is TGTGCCATCAGTCCCCGCGGGAGGGCCAACGTCCTGACTTTC.

V usage is TRBV19 and J usage is TRBJ2-3, with D possibly TRBD2 on 6 matching bases. Germline V CDR1 and CDR2: LNHDA, SQIVND (reference sequence). The CDR3 sequence is 13 residues long. V lost 5 bases and J lost 1, with 7 bases in between. The CDR3 sequence: CASSSSGTDTQYF. The CDR3 coding sequence is TGTGCCAGTAGTTCTAGCGGCACAGATACGCAGTATTTT.

This rearrangement joins TRBV7-2 to TRBJ1-1; D gene uncertain. V lost 5 bases and J lost 10, with 17 bases in between. CDR3 length: 13 residues. Per the germline V gene, CDR1 is SGHTA and CDR2 is FQGNSA. The CDR3: CASSPPGWLGAFF. CDR3 nucleotide sequence: TGTGCCAGCAGCCCCCCCGGGTGGTTAGGAGCTTTCTTT.

The CDR3 sequence is CASSLTGTGYGYTF. The DNA for the CDR3 is TGTGCCAGCAGCCTGACTGGTACGGGCTATGGCTACACCTTC. The chain couples TRBV7-3 to TRBJ1-2, with no clear D. The CDR3 consists of 14 residues. V gave up 5 bases and J gave up 4 bases, with 14 bases separating them. The germline V gene encodes CDR1 SGHTA and CDR2 FQGTGA.